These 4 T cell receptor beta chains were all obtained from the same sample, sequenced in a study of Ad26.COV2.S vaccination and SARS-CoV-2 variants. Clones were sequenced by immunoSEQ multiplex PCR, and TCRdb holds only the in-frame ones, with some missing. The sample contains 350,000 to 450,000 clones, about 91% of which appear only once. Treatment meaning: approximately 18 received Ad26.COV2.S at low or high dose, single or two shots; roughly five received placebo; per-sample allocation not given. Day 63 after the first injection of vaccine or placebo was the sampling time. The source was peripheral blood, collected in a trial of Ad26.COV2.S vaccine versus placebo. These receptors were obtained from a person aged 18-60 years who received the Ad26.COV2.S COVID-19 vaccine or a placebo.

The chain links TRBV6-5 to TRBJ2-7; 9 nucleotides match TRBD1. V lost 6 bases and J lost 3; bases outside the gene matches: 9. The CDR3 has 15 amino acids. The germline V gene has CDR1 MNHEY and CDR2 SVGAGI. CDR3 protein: CASRLRQGGIYEQYF. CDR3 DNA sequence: TGTGCCAGCAGATTGAGACAGGGGGGAATCTACGAGCAGTACTTC.

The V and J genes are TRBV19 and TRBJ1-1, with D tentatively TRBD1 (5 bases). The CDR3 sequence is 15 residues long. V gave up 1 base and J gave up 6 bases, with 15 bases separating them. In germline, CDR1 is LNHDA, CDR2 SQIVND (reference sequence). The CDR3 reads CASSIVSAGRAEAFF. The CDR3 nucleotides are TGTGCCAGTAGTATAGTATCGGCAGGGAGGGCTGAAGCTTTCTTT.

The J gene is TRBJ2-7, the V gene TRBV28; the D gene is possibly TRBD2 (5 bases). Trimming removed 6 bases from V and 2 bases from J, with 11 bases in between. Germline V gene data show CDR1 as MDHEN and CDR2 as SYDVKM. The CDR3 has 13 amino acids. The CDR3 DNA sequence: TGTGCCAGCAGCCCGGGGAGCCCCTACGAGCAGTACTTC. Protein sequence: CASSPGSPYEQYF.

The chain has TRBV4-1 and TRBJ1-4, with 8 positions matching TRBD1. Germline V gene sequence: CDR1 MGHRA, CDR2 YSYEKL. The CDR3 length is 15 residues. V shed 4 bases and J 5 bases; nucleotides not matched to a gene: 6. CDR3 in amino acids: CASSRTGGGNEKLFF. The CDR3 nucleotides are TGCGCCAGCAGCCGCACAGGGGGAGGAAATGAAAAACTGTTTTTT.